This TCR beta chain is drawn from a study of blood T cell repertoires in COVID-19. Overall study context: Nucleic acid was either cDNA or gDNA, and it came from T cells, B-cell-depleted T cells, or PBMCs.

The repertoire was sequenced with immunoSEQ multiplex PCR; TCRdb's copy has only in-frame clones and lacks some. The sample consists of 350,000 or so clones, approximately 90% of them appearing once. CDR1 is SQVTM, CDR2 ANQGSEA, per germline. The CDR3 is made up of 12 amino acids. V was clipped by 4 bases and J by 4 bases, with 7 bases between them. The J gene is TRBJ1-4, the V gene TRBV29-1, with D possibly matching TRBD1 (5 bases). The receptor comes from a woman in her sixties with COVID-19, enrolled during active disease. The sequencing input was peripheral blood. In DNA form, the CDR3 reads TGCAGCGTTGGGGGGGGTAATGAAAAACTGTTTTTT. Translation gives CSVGGGNEKLFF.